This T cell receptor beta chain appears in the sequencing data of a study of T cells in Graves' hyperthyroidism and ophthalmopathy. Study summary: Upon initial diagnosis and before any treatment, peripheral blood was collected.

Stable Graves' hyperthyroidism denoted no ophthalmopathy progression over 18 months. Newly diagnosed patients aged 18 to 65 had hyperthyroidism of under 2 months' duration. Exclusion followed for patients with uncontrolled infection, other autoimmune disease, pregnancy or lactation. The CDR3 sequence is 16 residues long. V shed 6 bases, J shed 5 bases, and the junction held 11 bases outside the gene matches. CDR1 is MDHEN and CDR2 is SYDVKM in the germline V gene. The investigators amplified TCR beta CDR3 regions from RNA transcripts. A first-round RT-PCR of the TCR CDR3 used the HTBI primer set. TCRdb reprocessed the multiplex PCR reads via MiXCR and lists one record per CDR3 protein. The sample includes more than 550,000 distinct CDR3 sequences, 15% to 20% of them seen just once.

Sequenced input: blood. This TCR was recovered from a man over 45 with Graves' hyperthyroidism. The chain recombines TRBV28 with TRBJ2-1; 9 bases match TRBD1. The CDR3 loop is CASRQAGQGGNNEQFF. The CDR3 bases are TGTGCCAGCAGGCAAGCGGGACAGGGTGGGAACAATGAGCAGTTCTTC.